This entry features one TCR beta chain sequence. In the authors' workflow: Estimation of nucleated cell counts was performed using reference gene primer amplification. The repertoire was sequenced with immunoSEQ multiplex PCR; TCRdb's copy has only in-frame clones and lacks some. For V, J and clone size, that table is used; D and trimming come from the DNA. Here the sample spans a few hundred thousand clones, 83% being singletons. The sample is drawn from a study of blood T cell repertoires in COVID-19. Study-wide context: Samples of COVID-19 (acute and convalescent) were obtained from the United States, Italy and Spain. T cells, B-cell-depleted T cells, or PBMCs provided the cDNA or gDNA that served as material.

V was pared by 3 bases and J by 3 bases, with 7 bases between. This CDR3 spans 13 amino acids. Germline-derived CDR1 and CDR2 are SGHTA and FQGNSA. The sequencing input was peripheral blood. The chain uses TRBV7-2 and TRBJ2-3; D remains ambiguous. The TCR originated in a woman in her forties or fifties with acute or convalescent COVID-19. CDR3 residues: CASSFSGTDTQYF. CDR3 DNA: TGTGCCAGCAGCTTCTCCGGGACAGATACGCAGTATTTT.